A single sample gave rise to the 23 T cell receptor beta chains below, sequenced in a study of CD8 T cells in Susac syndrome. RNA was extracted with the RNeasy kit, and a quantity of about 0.5 to 1 ug was reverse transcribed using random hexamers. TCRdb used MiXCR to reprocess the immunoSEQ multiplex PCR reads, holding one entry per CDR3 protein. The table records 150,000 to 200,000 distinct CDR3 sequences, less than 95% of them present only once. The sample comprised CD4+ T cells from PBMCs. The receptor set was obtained from a human donor with multiple sclerosis.

The V gene is TRBV7-9, the J gene TRBJ2-1, with unresolved D. CDR3 size: 11 residues. Trimming left V 8 bases short and J 5 bases short, with 7 bases between. Germline CDR1 SEHNR, CDR2 FQNEAQ (reference sequence). The chain's CDR3 is CASEVHNEQFF. The CDR3 DNA is TGTGCCAGCGAGGTACACAATGAGCAGTTCTTC. Variable domain in full (rest from reference TRBV7-9 and TRBJ2-1): DTGVSQNPRHKITKRGQNVTFRCDPISEHNRLYWYRQTLGQGPEFLTYFQNEAQLEKSRLLSDRFSAERPKGSFSTLEIQRTEQGDSAMYLCASEVHNEQFFGPGTRLTVL.

The V and J genes are TRBV18 and TRBJ1-1; TRBD1 agrees at 7 bases. The germline V gene encodes CDR1 KGHSH and CDR2 LQKENI. The CDR3 totals 17 residues. V lost 6 bases and J lost 0; bases outside the gene matches: 13. The CDR3 protein is CASSSTQGVAMNTEAFF. The CDR3 bases are TGTGCCAGCTCCAGCACTCAGGGGGTCGCCATGAACACTGAAGCTTTCTTT.

The chain uses TRBV29-1 and TRBJ2-2; 7 bases are shared with TRBD2. There are 14 residues in the CDR3. Trimming removed 3 bases from V and 5 bases from J; junction bases left unmatched: 6. Germline V gene data show CDR1 as SQVTM and CDR2 as ANQGSEA. The CDR3 nucleotides read TGCAGCGTTGAGGGGACTATCAGGACCGGGGAGCTGTTTTTT. Translation gives CSVEGTIRTGELFF.

This clonotype was seen a single time. The chain employs TRBV4-2 and TRBJ2-7; D remains unclear. Per the germline V gene, CDR1 is LGHNA and CDR2 is YNFKEQ. V was clipped by 0 bases and J by 4 bases, with 10 bases between them. The CDR3 spans 14 residues. The CDR3 nucleotides read TGTGCCAGCAGCCAAGATCTGGCGCCATACGAGCAGTACTTC. It encodes CASSQDLAPYEQYF.

This chain links TRBV4-1 with TRBJ1-2, with 9 bases aligning to TRBD1. The CDR3 runs to 16 residues. The germline gives CDR1 MGHRA, CDR2 YSYEKL. Trimming removed 4 bases from V and 0 bases from J; junction bases left unmatched: 6. CDR3: CASSRRQGVANYGYTF. The DNA of the CDR3 is TGCGCCAGCAGCCGAAGACAGGGGGTGGCTAACTATGGCTACACCTTC.

The chain employs TRBV6-2 or TRBV6-3 and TRBJ1-5, with TRBD1 identical over 7 bases. With V trimmed by 7 bases and J by 5 bases, 8 bases remained unmatched. CDR3 length equals 14 residues. The germline CDR1 and CDR2 sequences are MNHEY and SVGEGT. The CDR3 sequence is CASIQTGRDQPQHF. For the CDR3, the DNA is TGTGCCAGCATCCAGACAGGGAGAGATCAGCCCCAGCATTTT.

This chain joins TRBV20-1 and TRBJ2-5; 8 nucleotides line up with TRBD2. Germline CDR1 reads DFQATT; CDR2 reads SNEGSKA (reference sequence). J lost 5 bases, V lost 1 base, and 9 bases had no gene match. The CDR3 extends over 15 amino acids. CDR3 loop: CSARVASGRLETQYF. The CDR3 region has the DNA TGCAGTGCTAGAGTCGCGAGCGGGAGACTGGAGACCCAGTACTTC.

The chain recombines TRBV24-1 with TRBJ1-5, with D possibly matching TRBD1 (6 bases). CDR3 size: 13 residues. Germline-derived CDR1 and CDR2 are KGHDR and SFDVKD. V was clipped by 9 bases and J by 4 bases, with 12 bases between them. CDR3: CATGRGENQPQHF. The CDR3 nucleotides are TGTGCCACCGGCAGGGGAGAGAATCAGCCCCAGCATTTT.

V usage is TRBV4-3 and J usage is TRBJ2-7, with TRBD2 matching over 8 bases. With 0 bases clipped from V and 6 bases from J, the junction kept 7 bases outside the gene matches. Germline values: CDR1 LGHNA, CDR2 YSLEER. The CDR3 is made up of 15 amino acids. The CDR3 DNA sequence: TGCGCCAGCAGCCAAGAATCCAGCGGGAGAAGCGAGCAGTACTTC. It translates to CASSQESSGRSEQYF.

CDR3 sequence reads: CASSPAGDRGNTEAFF. For the CDR3, the DNA is TGTGCCAGCTCACCAGCAGGGGACAGGGGGAACACTGAAGCTTTCTTT. V and J are TRBV18 and TRBJ1-1; 10 positions agree with TRBD1. The CDR3 length is 16 residues. Germline lookup yields CDR1 KGHSH and CDR2 LQKENI. The ends lost 2 bases at V and 1 base at J; junction bases unmatched: 4. Using reference TRBV18 and TRBJ1-1 for the parts outside the CDR3, the full variable domain is NAGVMQNPRHLVRRRGQEARLRCSPMKGHSHVYWYRQLPEEGLKFMVYLQKENIIDESGMPKERFSAEFPKEGPSILRIQQVVRGDSAAYFCASSPAGDRGNTEAFFGQGTRLTVV.

V usage is TRBV6-2 or TRBV6-3 and J usage is TRBJ1-2; possibly TRBD1 for D (5 bases). The V end lost 6 bases, the J end lost 12 bases, and 23 bases lay between the germline ends. Germline V gene sequence: CDR1 MNHEY, CDR2 SVGEGT. This CDR3 spans 14 amino acids. The CDR3 reads CASRIRPGRMVHTF. The CDR3 coding sequence is TGTGCCAGCAGGATACGACCGGGACGGATGGTCCACACCTTC.

The rearrangement uses TRBV9 and TRBJ2-7, with D unresolved. Germline CDR1 SGDLS, CDR2 YYNGEE. The CDR3 contains 15 residues. The germline V and J ends were trimmed by 0 bases and 0 bases, with 10 bases remaining between them. In DNA, the CDR3 is TGTGCCAGCAGCGTAGATCCCTGGGGCTCCTACGAGCAGTACTTC. This sequence encodes CASSVDPWGSYEQYF.

This chain links TRBV20-1 with TRBJ2-1; TRBD1 matches 7 bases. The CDR3 covers 12 residues. CDR1 and CDR2 from the germline V gene are DFQATT and SNEGSKA (reference sequence). With 7 bases clipped from V and 6 bases from J, the junction kept 6 bases outside the gene matches. CDR3 amino acids: CSVRDSSNEQFF. The CDR3 nucleotides are TGCAGTGTACGGGACAGCTCCAATGAGCAGTTCTTC.

The rearrangement joins TRBV9 to TRBJ2-7; TRBD2 aligns across 8 bases. The junction had 7 bases not matched to a gene; V was cut back by 4 bases and J by 4 bases. The CDR3 spans 14 residues. The germline gives CDR1 SGDLS, CDR2 YYNGEE. The CDR3 nucleotides are TGTGCCAGCAGCTTTAGTCGGGAGGGATACGAGCAGTACTTC. This encodes CASSFSREGYEQYF.

The chain recombines TRBV12-5 with TRBJ1-1, with D hard to call. CDR3 length: 15 amino acids. V was shortened by 1 base and J by 0 bases, with 9 bases between the two germline ends. Looked up from germline, CDR1 is LGHNT and CDR2 is FRNRAP. CDR3 sequence: CASGLGDGMNTEAFF. In nucleotides, the CDR3 is TGTGCTAGTGGTTTGGGCGACGGAATGAACACTGAAGCTTTCTTT.

The chain combines TRBV18 with TRBJ2-1; D remains ambiguous. Per germline, CDR1 KGHSH and CDR2 LQKENI. V gave up 3 bases and J gave up 3 bases, with 15 bases separating them. This CDR3 spans 16 amino acids. The CDR3 DNA reads as TGTGCCAGCTCACCGGCGTCCACGGTGGGCTACAATGAGCAGTTCTTC. Its translation is CASSPASTVGYNEQFF.

This chain joins TRBV18 and TRBJ1-1, with D possibly TRBD1 on 5 matching bases. Trimming stripped 3 bases from V and 7 bases from J, with 15 bases between. There are 14 residues in the CDR3. Germline V gene data show CDR1 as KGHSH and CDR2 as LQKENI. CDR3 protein: CASSPTDKGVEAFF. The CDR3 bases are TGTGCCAGCTCACCGACGGACAAGGGCGTTGAAGCTTTCTTT. Full variable domain (outside the CDR3, taken from reference TRBV18 and TRBJ1-1): NAGVMQNPRHLVRRRGQEARLRCSPMKGHSHVYWYRQLPEEGLKFMVYLQKENIIDESGMPKERFSAEFPKEGPSILRIQQVVRGDSAAYFCASSPTDKGVEAFFGQGTRLTVV.

The V and J genes are TRBV27 and TRBJ2-1, with 9 bases identical to TRBD2. The CDR3 extends over 13 amino acids. In germline, CDR1 is MNHEY, CDR2 SMNVEV (reference sequence). The trim removed 4 bases at V and 6 bases at J, leaving 1 base unmatched. As DNA, the CDR3 is TGTGCCAGCAGTTGGGGACTAGCCAATGAGCAGTTCTTC. This encodes CASSWGLANEQFF.

J is TRBJ2-7 and V is TRBV19; D is tentatively TRBD1 or TRBD2 (6 bases each). Germline-derived CDR1 and CDR2 are LNHDA and SQIVND (reference sequence). This CDR3 is built from 14 residues. The V and J ends lost 6 bases and 2 bases respectively, with 14 bases between them. CDR3 coding DNA: TGTGCCAGTAGCGGGCGGAGGGGGGCCTACGAGCAGTACTTC. This translates into CASSGRRGAYEQYF.

This chain links TRBV20-1 with TRBJ2-7; TRBD2 aligns across 10 bases. The CDR3 runs to 17 residues. Trimming cost V 3 bases and J 4 bases; bases outside gene matches: 15. Looked up from germline, CDR1 is DFQATT and CDR2 is SNEGSKA (reference sequence). DNA of the CDR3: TGCAGTGCTAGCGTCCGCGGCCGTCTAGCGGGAGCTTACGAGCAGTACTTC. Protein product: CSASVRGRLAGAYEQYF.

V gene TRBV20-1 combines with J gene TRBJ2-5; TRBD2 matches 7 bases. CDR1 is DFQATT and CDR2 is SNEGSKA in the germline V gene (reference sequence). The CDR3 consists of 15 residues. Unmatched junction bases numbered 9, after V lost 5 bases and J lost 0 bases. CDR3 sequence (DNA): TGCAGTGCTTCCCGCCTAGCGGTCCACCAAGAGACCCAGTACTTC. It codes for CSASRLAVHQETQYF.

The rearrangement joins TRBV9 to TRBJ2-6, with D hard to call. The germline CDR1 and CDR2 sequences are SGDLS and YYNGEE. This CDR3 has 14 amino acids. The V gene lost 4 bases and the J gene lost 4 bases, with 9 bases spanning the gap. The CDR3 DNA reads as TGTGCCAGCAGCCTCAAAAGCGGGGCCAACGTCCTGACTTTC. This sequence encodes CASSLKSGANVLTF.

This clonotype was counted a single time. The V and J genes are TRBV30 and TRBJ1-2, with 8 bases identical to TRBD1. Germline V gene lookup returns CDR1 GTSNPN and CDR2 SVGIG (reference sequence). With 0 bases clipped from V and 1 base from J, the junction kept 19 bases outside the gene matches. The CDR3 totals 20 residues. The CDR3 spells CAWSVDKWSAGGFYNYGYTF. DNA of the CDR3: TGTGCCTGGAGTGTAGATAAGTGGTCGGCAGGGGGCTTCTATAACTATGGCTACACCTTC.